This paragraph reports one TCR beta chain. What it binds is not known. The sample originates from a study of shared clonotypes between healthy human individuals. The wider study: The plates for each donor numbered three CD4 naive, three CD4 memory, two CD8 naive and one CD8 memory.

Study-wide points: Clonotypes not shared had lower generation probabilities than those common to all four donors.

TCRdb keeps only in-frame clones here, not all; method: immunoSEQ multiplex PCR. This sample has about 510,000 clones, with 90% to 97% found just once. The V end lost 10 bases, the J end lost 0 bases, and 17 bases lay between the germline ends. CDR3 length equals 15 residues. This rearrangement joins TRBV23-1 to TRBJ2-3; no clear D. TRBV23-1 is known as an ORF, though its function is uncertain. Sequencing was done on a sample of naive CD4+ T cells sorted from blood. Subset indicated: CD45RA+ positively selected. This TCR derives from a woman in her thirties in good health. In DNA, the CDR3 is TGCGCCATCTTCACCTGCGAGCCTAGCACAGATACGCAGTATTTT. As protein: CAIFTCEPSTDTQYF.